This entry concerns a single T cell receptor beta chain. Its antigen is not yet known. The sample holds no much larger clone one base away, and base qualities are not on file. The data stem from a study of T cells in Graves' hyperthyroidism and ophthalmopathy (dated by TCRdb to the late 2010s). Background for the entire study: TCR V-J signatures able to tell the groups apart were searched for in a discovery cohort of 100 patients, of whom over 40 had Graves' ophthalmopathy and 57 had stable Graves' hyperthyroidism. An independent validation cohort of under 20 hyperthyroidism patients and roughly 16 patients who later progressed to ophthalmopathy tested prospective prediction of ophthalmopathy. The approximately 100 discovery patients were randomly divided into training and test sets at a 7:3 ratio. In several Graves' hyperthyroidism patients, the study also compared T-cell repertoires from thyroid tissue with T-cell repertoires from blood. After sampling, hyperthyroidism patients received methimazole starting at 30 mg daily, and ophthalmopathy patients received high-dose intravenous methylprednisolone. The paper describes TCR Vbeta CDR3 sequencing of around 140 peripheral blood samples, made up of under 50 ophthalmopathy patients, around 78 hyperthyroidism patients and 17 progressor patients. Overall study outcomes, separate from this receptor: During validation, the model predicted progression to ophthalmopathy a median of around 6 months ahead of onset, with around 71% sensitivity and 72.22% specificity. Sample size was not statistically predetermined, and investigators were not blinded to group allocation. Blood samples also contained most of the expanded thyroid clonotypes (frequency above 0.001), which suggests that blood repertoires may reflect thyroid immune responses. Ophthalmopathy was separated from stable hyperthyroidism by a 13 V-J signature model, with roughly 88% sensitivity and about 81% specificity obtained in cross-validation and 80%/75% obtained in testing.

Counted from cysteine to phenylalanine, this CDR3 has 14 amino acids. The CDR3 DNA has 42 bases and is translated from base 1. The germline V gene specifies SNHLY as CDR1 and FYNNEI as CDR2. V sheds 6 bases and J sheds 3 bases, leaving 14 bases between their ends. Amplification of TCR beta CDR3 regions was carried out from RNA transcripts. For the first round of RT-PCR on the TCR CDR3, the HTBI primer set was used together with the Qiagen OneStep RT-PCR kit. A second multiplex PCR round built the libraries, followed by size selection and purification. Libraries were sequenced paired-end with 100 bp reads on an Illumina HiSeq2000. As for the original processing: SOAPnuke was used to process the raw data, with reads discarded if the reads contained adapters or uncalled bases, had a mean Phred below 15, or lacked an exact constant-primer or identifier match. COPE v1.2.5 was used to merge the high-quality paired reads, and each unique nucleotide sequence was defined as a clonotype. MiTCR v1.1 was used to align clonotypes to the IMGT TRBV, TRBD and TRBJ reference segments. The analysis was restricted to V-J combinations with a frequency above 0.0001, which together covered 99% to 99.2% of the repertoires. A TCS score was defined as the ratio between F50 (clonal expansion) and ExV (chaos), using BLOSUM62-based TCRdist between CDR3 peptides within each V-J. Welch's t-statistics and random forest reduced around 510 V-J features to under 15, which were used in a naive Bayes classifier (R e1071). Thyroid-blood repertoire similarity was quantified with the Morisita-Horn index. The public reads were reprocessed in TCRdb via fastp at Q25 and MiXCR, keeping in-frame beta chains. Merged by CDR3 protein, the rows form single entries marked with the most common genes and DNA. TCRdb's processing, not the study's, gives the V and J calls here. The sample has over 650,000 distinct CDR3 sequences on record, roughly 46% of them singletons. The ten largest make up under 8.5% of the sample.

Exclusion was applied to patients with uncontrolled infections, other autoimmune diseases, pregnancy or lactation. Clinical symptoms, serum thyroxine and TRAb, thyroid ultrasound, and orbital computed tomography formed the basis for the diagnoses. Total RNA was extracted using Trizol reagent, and RNA quality was assessed on an Agilent 2100 Bioanalyzer. Source material: peripheral blood or thyroid tissue (not recorded which). The origin of this receptor is an adult man with Graves' disease, either hyperthyroidism or ophthalmopathy (not recorded which). The chain is encoded by TRBV2 joined to TRBJ1-1; TRBD1 is a possible D gene, resting on 5 matching bases. The CDR3 loop reads CASSVEMGDTEAFF. At the DNA level, the sequence is TGTGCCAGCAGCGTTGAAATGGGGGACACTGAAGCTTTCTTT.